What follows are 18 T cell receptor beta chains derived from one specimen sequenced in a study of T cells in Graves' hyperthyroidism and ophthalmopathy. Regions amplified from RNA transcripts were the TCR beta CDR3 regions. The HTBI primer set served for first-round RT-PCR of the TCR CDR3. TCRdb analysed the multiplex PCR reads with MiXCR anew, one entry per CDR3 protein. In the table there are hundreds of thousands of distinct CDR3 sequences, 13% to 15% of which are singletons. The sequenced material came from blood. These receptors were obtained from a woman in her forties with Graves' hyperthyroidism.

There are many counts of this clonotype. The rearrangement joins TRBV6-1 to TRBJ2-1; 7 bases map to TRBD1. The CDR3 is made up of 14 amino acids. V lost 6 bases to trimming and J lost 9 bases; unmatched junction nucleotides: 11. The V gene's germline CDR1 is MNHNS and CDR2 SASEGT. In DNA form, the CDR3 reads TGTGCCAGCAGCCAAGGACAGGAGTTCGGTGAGCAGTTCTTC. Its translation: CASSQGQEFGEQFF.

This clonotype was counted at least ten times. The rearrangement uses TRBV9 and TRBJ2-7, with D maybe TRBD2 (6 bases). The V end was cut by 3 bases, the J end by 5 bases, with 15 bases between. Germline CDR1 and CDR2: SGDLS and YYNGEE. The length of the CDR3 is 14 residues. The CDR3 DNA reads as TGTGCCAGCAGCGAAAGCGGAGGAGGGGACGAGCAGTACTTC. It yields the protein CASSESGGGDEQYF. Complete variable domain (other parts from reference TRBV9 and TRBJ2-7): DSGVTQTPKHLITATGQRVTLRCSPRSGDLSVYWYQQSLDQGLQFLIQYYNGEERAKGNILERFSAQQFPDLHSELNLSSLELGDSALYFCASSESGGGDEQYFGPGTRLTVT.

In this sample, this clonotype turned up many times. The chain recombines TRBV6-1 with TRBJ2-7; 7 bases are a match to TRBD1. This CDR3 contains 12 residues. Germline V gene sequence: CDR1 MNHNS, CDR2 SASEGT. V dropped 2 bases and J dropped 6; count of bases not matched to a gene: 1. This CDR3 is CASSEKGAEQYF. The CDR3 DNA reads TGTGCCAGCAGTGAAAAGGGGGCCGAGCAGTACTTC.

This clonotype was seen repeatedly, ten times or more. The V call is TRBV7-9, the J call TRBJ2-5; D is perhaps TRBD1 or TRBD2 (5 bases each). Germline V gene sequence: CDR1 SEHNR, CDR2 FQNEAQ (reference sequence). The CDR3 extends over 13 amino acids. The V and J ends lost 6 bases and 9 bases respectively, with 17 bases between them. The CDR3 protein is CASSIDSEGPQYF. The CDR3 DNA reads TGTGCCAGCAGTATAGACAGCGAGGGGCCCCAGTACTTC.

This clonotype was observed at least ten times. This chain joins TRBV20-1 and TRBJ2-5, with D unresolved. Trimming pared 6 bases from V and 9 bases from J, leaving 11 bases between. Germline CDR1 DFQATT, CDR2 SNEGSKA (reference sequence). This CDR3 has 10 residues. The CDR3 nucleotides are TGCAGTGCACCAATCGGACCCCAGTACTTC. This gives the protein CSAPIGPQYF.

This clonotype was recorded at least ten times. V gene TRBV3-1 combines with J gene TRBJ1-5, with 9 bases fitting TRBD1. The CDR3 extends over 15 amino acids. From germline, CDR1 is LGHDT and CDR2 YNNKEL (reference sequence). Germline trimming cut 4 bases from V and 3 bases from J; bases unmatched to any gene: 4. Here the CDR3 reads CASSLGTGNNQPQHF. The CDR3 DNA reads as TGTGCCAGCAGCCTGGGGACAGGGAACAATCAGCCCCAGCATTTT.

This clonotype was seen only a few times. The chain employs TRBV20-1 and TRBJ1-5; perhaps TRBD1 as D (5 bases). V was cut by 6 bases and J by 2 bases, with 17 bases left in between. The CDR3 is 15 residues long. Germline V gene data show CDR1 as DFQATT and CDR2 as SNEGSKA (reference sequence). The CDR3: CSAIDSLFGNQPQHF. As DNA, the CDR3 is TGCAGTGCAATAGACAGTCTCTTTGGCAATCAGCCCCAGCATTTT.

This clonotype was counted between two and nine times. The CDR3, as DNA: TGTGCCAGCAGCCTTTCCGGGCCCTCTAACTATGGCTACACCTTC. Its protein product is CASSLSGPSNYGYTF. This chain connects TRBV7-9 to TRBJ1-2; D remains ambiguous. Germline V gene data show CDR1 as SEHNR and CDR2 as FQNEAQ (reference sequence). The length of the CDR3 is 15 residues. V lost 5 bases to trimming and J lost 0 bases, with 13 bases between them.

This clonotype was observed at least ten times. The J gene is TRBJ2-7, the V gene TRBV7-2, with D tentatively TRBD1 (5 bases). The CDR3 runs to 14 residues. V was trimmed by 2 bases and J by 0 bases, leaving 8 bases between them. Germline CDR1 SGHTA, CDR2 FQGNSA. CDR3 in amino acids: CASSLNRYSYEQYF. For the CDR3, the DNA is TGTGCCAGCAGCTTAAACAGGTACTCCTACGAGCAGTACTTC.

At least ten counts were recorded for this clonotype. J is TRBJ2-7 and V is TRBV27; 7 nucleotides line up with TRBD1. Trimming at V came to 0 bases and at J to 2 bases, leaving 4 bases not matched to a gene. The CDR3 consists of 15 residues. The germline V gene encodes CDR1 MNHEY and CDR2 SMNVEV (reference sequence). CDR3 nucleotides: TGTGCCAGCAGTTTATCTTACAGGGGAACCTACGAGCAGTACTTC. Protein sequence: CASSLSYRGTYEQYF.

This rearrangement joins TRBV7-9 to TRBJ2-7; TRBD2 matches 9 bases. CDR3 size: 14 residues. V lost 3 bases, J lost 6 bases, and 6 bases stayed unmatched. From germline, CDR1 is SEHNR and CDR2 FQNEAQ (reference sequence). In DNA form, the CDR3 reads TGTGCCAGCAGCTTTAATAGCGGGAGTTCCGAGCAGTACTTC. This codes for CASSFNSGSSEQYF. Looking up the rest from reference TRBV7-9 and TRBJ2-7 gives the full variable domain: DTGVSQNPRHKITKRGQNVTFRCDPISEHNRLYWYRQTLGQGPEFLTYFQNEAQLEKSRLLSDRFSAERPKGSFSTLEIQRTEQGDSAMYLCASSFNSGSSEQYFGPGTRLTVT.

This clonotype was seen at least ten times. This chain uses TRBV30 with TRBJ2-1; no reliable D call. Germline V gene sequence: CDR1 GTSNPN, CDR2 SVGIG (reference sequence). V was clipped by 2 bases and J by 4 bases, with 15 bases between them. The CDR3 is 15 residues long. In nucleotides, the CDR3 is TGTGCCTGGAGTCGACTGGACCCCGCTTACAATGAGCAGTTCTTC. Its translation is CAWSRLDPAYNEQFF.

The chain joins TRBV2 to TRBJ1-6; no definite D call. Between the trimmed V and J ends, which lost 3 bases and 5 bases, there was a span of 8 bases. There are 14 residues in the CDR3. Germline values: CDR1 SNHLY, CDR2 FYNNEI. The CDR3 DNA follows: TGTGCCAGCAGTGATGGCCCGAATAATTCACCCCTCCACTTT. Amino acid sequence: CASSDGPNNSPLHF.

This clonotype was recorded at least ten times. The V call is TRBV6-1, the J call TRBJ2-7, with TRBD2 as a possible D gene (5 bases). The CDR3 contains 16 residues. Trimming stripped 5 bases from V and 3 bases from J, with 20 bases between. Germline-derived CDR1 and CDR2 are MNHNS and SASEGT. CDR3: CASSWGVVTENYEQYF. CDR3 in DNA: TGTGCCAGCAGTTGGGGAGTAGTCACGGAAAACTACGAGCAGTACTTC.

This clonotype occurred a few times. The chain couples TRBV6-5 to TRBJ2-2; 13 bases are shared with TRBD2. Germline V CDR1 and CDR2: MNHEY, SVGAGI. This CDR3 has 18 residues. The junction had 8 bases not matched to a gene; V was cut back by 2 bases and J by 5 bases. The CDR3 region is CASSYRAGTSGKTGELFF. As DNA, the CDR3 is TGTGCCAGCAGTTACCGGGCCGGGACTAGCGGGAAGACCGGGGAGCTGTTTTTT.

This clonotype was seen ten or more times. V gene TRBV11-3 combines with J gene TRBJ2-7, with TRBD2 matching 7 bases. Germline values: CDR1 SGHNT, CDR2 YENEEA. CDR3 size: 14 residues. V lost 5 bases and J lost 4; bases outside the gene matches: 8. The CDR3 here is CASSKGGGVYEQYF. As DNA, the CDR3 is TGTGCCAGCAGCAAGGGCGGGGGAGTATACGAGCAGTACTTC.

V is TRBV7-2 and J is TRBJ2-7, with 12 positions matching TRBD2. The CDR3 has 15 residues. V lost 5 bases to trimming and J lost 6 bases; unmatched junction nucleotides: 8. Per germline, CDR1 SGHTA and CDR2 FQGNSA. The CDR3 DNA reads TGTGCCAGCAGCCTAGGGGGGGGACTAGCGGGCGAGCAGTACTTC. This gives the protein CASSLGGGLAGEQYF.

This chain joins TRBV28 and TRBJ1-2, with D possibly being TRBD1 (6 bases). Germline CDR1 and CDR2: MDHEN and SYDVKM. The V end lost 7 bases, the J end lost 4 bases, and 19 bases lay between the germline ends. The CDR3 covers 15 residues. CDR3 in DNA: TGTGCCAGCAATTTGTCCGGGGGGCGTGCCTATGGCTACACCTTC. It specifies CASNLSGGRAYGYTF.